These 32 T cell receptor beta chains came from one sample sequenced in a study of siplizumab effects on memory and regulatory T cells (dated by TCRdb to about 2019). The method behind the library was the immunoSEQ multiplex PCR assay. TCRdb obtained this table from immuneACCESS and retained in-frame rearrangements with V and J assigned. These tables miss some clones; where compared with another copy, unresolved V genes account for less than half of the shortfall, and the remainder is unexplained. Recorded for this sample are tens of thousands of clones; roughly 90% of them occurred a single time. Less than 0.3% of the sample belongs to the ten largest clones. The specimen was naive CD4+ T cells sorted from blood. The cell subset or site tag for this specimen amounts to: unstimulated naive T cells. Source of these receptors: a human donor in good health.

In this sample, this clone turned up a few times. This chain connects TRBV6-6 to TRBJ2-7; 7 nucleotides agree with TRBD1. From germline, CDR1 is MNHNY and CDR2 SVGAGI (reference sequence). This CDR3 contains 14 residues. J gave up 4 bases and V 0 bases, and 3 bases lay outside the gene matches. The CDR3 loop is CASSYSGDRYEQYF. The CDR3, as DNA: TGTGCCAGCAGTTACTCCGGGGACAGATACGAGCAGTACTTC.

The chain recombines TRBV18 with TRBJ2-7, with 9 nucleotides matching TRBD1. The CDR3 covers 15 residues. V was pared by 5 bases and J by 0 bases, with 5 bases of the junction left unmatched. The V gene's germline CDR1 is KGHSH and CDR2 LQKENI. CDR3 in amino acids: CASSMGQGSSYEQYF. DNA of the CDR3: TGTGCCAGCTCAATGGGACAGGGCAGCTCCTACGAGCAGTACTTC.

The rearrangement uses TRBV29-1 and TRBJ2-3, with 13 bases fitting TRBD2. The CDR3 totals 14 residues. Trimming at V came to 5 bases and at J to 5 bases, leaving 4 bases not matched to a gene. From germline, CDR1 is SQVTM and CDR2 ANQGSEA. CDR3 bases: TGCAGCGTTTGGGGGACTAGCGGGAAAGATACGCAGTATTTT. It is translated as CSVWGTSGKDTQYF.

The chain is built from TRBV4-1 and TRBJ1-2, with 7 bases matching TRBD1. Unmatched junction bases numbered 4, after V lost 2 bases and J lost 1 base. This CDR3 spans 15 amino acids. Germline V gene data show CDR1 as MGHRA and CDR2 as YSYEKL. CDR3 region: CASSQPGTDNYGYTF. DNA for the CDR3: TGCGCCAGCAGCCAACCCGGGACAGATAACTATGGCTACACCTTC.

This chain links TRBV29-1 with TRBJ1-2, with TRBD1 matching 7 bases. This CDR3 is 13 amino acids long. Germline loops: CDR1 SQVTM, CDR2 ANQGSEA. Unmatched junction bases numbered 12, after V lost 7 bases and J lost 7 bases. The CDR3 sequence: CSADRDGQVGYTF. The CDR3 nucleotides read TGCAGCGCCGACAGGGACGGGCAGGTTGGCTACACCTTC.

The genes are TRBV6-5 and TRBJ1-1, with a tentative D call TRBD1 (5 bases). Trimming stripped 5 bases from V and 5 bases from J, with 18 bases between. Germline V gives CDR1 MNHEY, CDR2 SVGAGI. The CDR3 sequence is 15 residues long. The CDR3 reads CASSPGRVRGTEAFF. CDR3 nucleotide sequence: TGTGCCAGCAGTCCCGGGAGGGTGAGGGGAACTGAAGCTTTCTTT.

As DNA, the CDR3 is TGTGCCAGCAGTGAAAGGCCAGGCCCGAACACTGAAGCTTTCTTT. This encodes CASSERPGPNTEAFF. V is TRBV6-1 and J is TRBJ1-1; no clear D. This CDR3 contains 15 residues. Between the trimmed V and J ends, which lost 2 bases and 1 base, there was a span of 11 bases. Germline loops: CDR1 MNHNS, CDR2 SASEGT.

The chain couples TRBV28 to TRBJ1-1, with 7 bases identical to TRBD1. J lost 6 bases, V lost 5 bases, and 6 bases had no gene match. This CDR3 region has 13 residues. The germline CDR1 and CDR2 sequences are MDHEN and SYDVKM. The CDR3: CASSVTGRSEAFF. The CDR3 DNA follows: TGTGCCAGCAGTGTGACAGGGAGATCTGAAGCTTTCTTT.

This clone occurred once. Here the CDR3 DNA reads TGTGCCAGCAGCTACCTAGACAGTTGGGCCTACAATGAGCAGTTCTTC. This codes for CASSYLDSWAYNEQFF. The chain has TRBV7-9 and TRBJ2-1; a weak D match, TRBD1 (5 bases). In germline, CDR1 is SEHNR, CDR2 FQNEAQ (reference sequence). The CDR3 is made up of 16 amino acids. Trimming removed 4 bases from V and 2 bases from J, with 15 bases in between.

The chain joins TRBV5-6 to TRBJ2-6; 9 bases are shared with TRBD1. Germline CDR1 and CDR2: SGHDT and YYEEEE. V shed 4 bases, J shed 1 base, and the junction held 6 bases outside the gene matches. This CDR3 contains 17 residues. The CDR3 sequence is CASSPGTGRSGANVLTF. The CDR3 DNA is TGTGCCAGCAGCCCCGGGACAGGGAGGTCTGGGGCCAACGTCCTGACTTTC. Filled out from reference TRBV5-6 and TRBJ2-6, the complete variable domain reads DAGVTQSPTHLIKTRGQQVTLRCSPKSGHDTVSWYQQALGQGPQFIFQYYEEEERQRGNFPDRFSGHQFPNYSSELNVNALLLGDSALYLCASSPGTGRSGANVLTFGAGSRLTVL.

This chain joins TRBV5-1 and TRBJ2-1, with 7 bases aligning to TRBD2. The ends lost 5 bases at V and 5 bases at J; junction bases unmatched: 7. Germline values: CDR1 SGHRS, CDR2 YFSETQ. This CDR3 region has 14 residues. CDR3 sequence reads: CASSVRGFNNEQFF. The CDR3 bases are TGCGCCAGCAGTGTGCGGGGGTTTAACAATGAGCAGTTCTTC.

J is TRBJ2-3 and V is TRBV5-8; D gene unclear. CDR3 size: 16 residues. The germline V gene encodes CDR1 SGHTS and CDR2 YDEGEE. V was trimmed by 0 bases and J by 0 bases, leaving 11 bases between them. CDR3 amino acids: CASSLAPSSSTDTQYF. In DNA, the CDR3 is TGTGCCAGCAGCTTGGCCCCCAGCTCTAGCACAGATACGCAGTATTTT.

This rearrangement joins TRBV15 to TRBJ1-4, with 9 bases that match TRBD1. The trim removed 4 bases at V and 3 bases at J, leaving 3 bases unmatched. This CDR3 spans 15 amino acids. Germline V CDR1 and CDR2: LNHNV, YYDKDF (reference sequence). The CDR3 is CATSTGTGSNEKLFF. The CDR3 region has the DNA TGTGCCACCAGCACGGGGACAGGGTCTAATGAAAAACTGTTTTTT.

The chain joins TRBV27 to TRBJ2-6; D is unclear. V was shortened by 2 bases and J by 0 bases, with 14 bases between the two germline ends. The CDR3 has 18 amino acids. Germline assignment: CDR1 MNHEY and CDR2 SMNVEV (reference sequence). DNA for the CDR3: TGTGCCAGCAGTTTAAATAATTTGAGGATCTCTGGGGCCAACGTCCTGACTTTC. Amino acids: CASSLNNLRISGANVLTF.

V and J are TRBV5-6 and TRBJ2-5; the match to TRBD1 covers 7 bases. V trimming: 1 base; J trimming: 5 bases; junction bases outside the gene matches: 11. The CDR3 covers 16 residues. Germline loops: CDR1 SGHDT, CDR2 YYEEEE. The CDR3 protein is CASSLSGLRGRETQYF. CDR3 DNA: TGTGCCAGCAGCTTGTCGGGTTTGAGGGGGCGGGAGACCCAGTACTTC.

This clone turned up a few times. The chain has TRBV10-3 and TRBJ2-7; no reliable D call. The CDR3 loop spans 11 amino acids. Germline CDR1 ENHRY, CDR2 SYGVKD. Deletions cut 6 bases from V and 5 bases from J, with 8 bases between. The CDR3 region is CAIRSKNEQYF. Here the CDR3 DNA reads TGTGCCATCAGGTCGAAGAACGAGCAGTACTTC.

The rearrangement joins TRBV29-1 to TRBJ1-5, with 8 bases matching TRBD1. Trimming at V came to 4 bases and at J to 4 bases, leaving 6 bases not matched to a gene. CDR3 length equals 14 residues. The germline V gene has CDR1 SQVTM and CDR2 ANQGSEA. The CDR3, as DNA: TGCAGCGTTGCGGAACAGGGGGGAAATCAGCCCCAGCATTTT. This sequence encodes CSVAEQGGNQPQHF.

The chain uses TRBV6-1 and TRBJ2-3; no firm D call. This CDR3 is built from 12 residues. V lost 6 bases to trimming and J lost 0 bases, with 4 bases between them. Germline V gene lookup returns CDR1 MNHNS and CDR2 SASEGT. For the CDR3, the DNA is TGTGCCAGCAGCCTAAGCACAGATACGCAGTATTTT. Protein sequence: CASSLSTDTQYF.

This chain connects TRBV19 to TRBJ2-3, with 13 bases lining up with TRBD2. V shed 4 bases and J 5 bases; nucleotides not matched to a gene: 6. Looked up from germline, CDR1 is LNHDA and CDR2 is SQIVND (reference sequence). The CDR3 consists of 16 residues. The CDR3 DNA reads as TGTGCCAGTAGTACAACTAGCGGGAGGGCCCAAGATACGCAGTATTTT. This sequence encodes CASSTTSGRAQDTQYF.

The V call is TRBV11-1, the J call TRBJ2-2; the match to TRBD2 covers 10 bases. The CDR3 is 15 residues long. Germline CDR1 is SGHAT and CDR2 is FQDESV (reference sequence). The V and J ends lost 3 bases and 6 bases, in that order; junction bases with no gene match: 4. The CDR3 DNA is TGTGCCAGCAGCTTTCGGCTAGCGGGAGCCGGGGAGCTGTTTTTT. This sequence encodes CASSFRLAGAGELFF.

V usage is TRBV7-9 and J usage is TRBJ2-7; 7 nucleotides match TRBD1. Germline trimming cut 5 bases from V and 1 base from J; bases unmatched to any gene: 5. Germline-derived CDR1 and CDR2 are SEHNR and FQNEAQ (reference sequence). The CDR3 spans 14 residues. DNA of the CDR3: TGTGCCAGCAGCGTAACACAGGGGTCCTACGAGCAGTACTTC. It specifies CASSVTQGSYEQYF.

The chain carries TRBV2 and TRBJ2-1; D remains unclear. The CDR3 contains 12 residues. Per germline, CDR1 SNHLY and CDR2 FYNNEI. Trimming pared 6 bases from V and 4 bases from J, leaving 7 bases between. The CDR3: CASSTDYNEQFF. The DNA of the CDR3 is TGTGCCAGCAGCACAGATTACAATGAGCAGTTCTTC.

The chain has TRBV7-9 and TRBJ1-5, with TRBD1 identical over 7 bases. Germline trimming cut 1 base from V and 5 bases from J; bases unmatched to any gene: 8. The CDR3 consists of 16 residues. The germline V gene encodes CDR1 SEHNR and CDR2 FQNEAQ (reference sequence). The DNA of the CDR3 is TGTGCCAGCAGCTTAGGGACAGGTAGGGTTGATCAGCCCCAGCATTTT. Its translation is CASSLGTGRVDQPQHF.

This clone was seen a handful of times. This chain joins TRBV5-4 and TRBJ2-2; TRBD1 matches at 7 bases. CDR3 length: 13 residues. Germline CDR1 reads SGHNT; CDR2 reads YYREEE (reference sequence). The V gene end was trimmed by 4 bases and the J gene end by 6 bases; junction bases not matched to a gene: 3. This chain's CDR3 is CASSPGQAGELFF. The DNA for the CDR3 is TGTGCCAGCAGCCCCGGACAGGCCGGGGAGCTGTTTTTT.

CDR3 amino acids: CASSLLGLNDDEQYF. CDR3 bases: TGTGCCAGCAGCTTACTAGGACTAAACGATGACGAGCAGTACTTC. This chain links TRBV13 with TRBJ2-7, with D tentatively TRBD2 (6 bases). Trimming shortened V by 2 bases and J by 5 bases, and 16 bases separated the two germline ends. Looked up from germline, CDR1 is PRHDT and CDR2 is FYEKMQ (reference sequence). The CDR3 contains 15 residues.

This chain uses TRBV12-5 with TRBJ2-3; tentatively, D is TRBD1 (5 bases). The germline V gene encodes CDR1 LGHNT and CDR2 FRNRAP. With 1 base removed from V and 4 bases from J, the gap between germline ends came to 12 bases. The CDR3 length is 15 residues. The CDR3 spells CASGLAGSEADTQYF. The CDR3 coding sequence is TGTGCTAGTGGTTTGGCAGGGTCCGAGGCAGATACGCAGTATTTT.

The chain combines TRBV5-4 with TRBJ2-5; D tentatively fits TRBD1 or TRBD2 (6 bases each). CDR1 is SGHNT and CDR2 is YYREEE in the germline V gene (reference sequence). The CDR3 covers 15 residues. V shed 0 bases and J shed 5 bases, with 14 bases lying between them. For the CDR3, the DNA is TGTGCCAGCAGCTTGGTTCGGGGGCAGGGGGAGACCCAGTACTTC. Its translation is CASSLVRGQGETQYF.

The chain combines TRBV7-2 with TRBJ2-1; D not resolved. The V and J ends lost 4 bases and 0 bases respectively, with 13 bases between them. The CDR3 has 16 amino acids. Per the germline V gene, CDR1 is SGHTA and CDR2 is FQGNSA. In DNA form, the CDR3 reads TGTGCCAGCAGCTCGCAATACACCTACTCCTACAATGAGCAGTTCTTC. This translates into CASSSQYTYSYNEQFF.

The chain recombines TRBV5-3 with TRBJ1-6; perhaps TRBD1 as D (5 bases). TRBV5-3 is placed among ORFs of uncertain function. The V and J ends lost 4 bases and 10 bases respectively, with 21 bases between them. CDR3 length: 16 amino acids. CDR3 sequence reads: CARSMVAGGGQSPLHF. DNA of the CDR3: TGTGCCAGAAGCATGGTCGCGGGGGGAGGACAATCACCCCTCCACTTT.

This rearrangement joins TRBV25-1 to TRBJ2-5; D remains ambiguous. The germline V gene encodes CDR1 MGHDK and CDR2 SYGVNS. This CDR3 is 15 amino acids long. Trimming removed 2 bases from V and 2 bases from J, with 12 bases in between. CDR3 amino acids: CASSESAVGQETQYF. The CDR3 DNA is TGTGCCAGCAGTGAAAGTGCGGTAGGGCAAGAGACCCAGTACTTC.

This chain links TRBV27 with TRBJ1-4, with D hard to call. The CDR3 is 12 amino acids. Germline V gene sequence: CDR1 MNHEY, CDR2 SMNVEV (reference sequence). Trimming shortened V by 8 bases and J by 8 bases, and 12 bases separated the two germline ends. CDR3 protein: CASGPQREKLFF. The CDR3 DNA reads TGTGCCAGCGGGCCCCAGAGGGAAAAACTGTTTTTT. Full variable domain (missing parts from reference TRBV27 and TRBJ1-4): EAQVTQNPRYLITVTGKKLTVTCSQNMNHEYMSWYRQDPGLGLRQIYYSMNVEVTDKGDVPEGYKVSRKEKRNFPLILESPSPNQTSLYFCASGPQREKLFFGSGTQLSVL.

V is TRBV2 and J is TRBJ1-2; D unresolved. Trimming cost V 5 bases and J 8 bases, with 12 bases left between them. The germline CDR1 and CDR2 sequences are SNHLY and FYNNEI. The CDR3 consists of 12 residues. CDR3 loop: CASSQTPGGYTF. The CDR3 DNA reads TGTGCCAGCAGTCAAACCCCGGGGGGCTACACCTTC.